This T cell receptor beta chain was recovered during a study of PD-L1 blockade in urothelial cancer. Study summary: Counts from blood samples showed a median of around 150,000 T cells.

Patients presented with locally advanced or metastatic urothelial carcinoma. Samples spanned pretreatment and treatment, with 1 to 8 time points per patient. Trimming removed 6 bases from V and 4 bases from J, with 12 bases in between. The CDR3 contains 14 residues. From germline, CDR1 is MGHRA and CDR2 YSYEKL. Added to each PCR by spiking were synthetic TCR analog templates. The method was immunoSEQ multiplex PCR; TCRdb's version includes in-frame clones alone and lacks a portion of them. The table records roughly 84,000 clones, more than 75% of them present only once. This sequence originates from an older man with urothelial cancer. The V call is TRBV4-1, the J call TRBJ2-2, with a tentative D call TRBD1 (6 bases). Sequencing was performed on PBMCs, taken around atezolizumab (anti-PD-L1) treatment. The chain's CDR3 is CASSTQQGTGELFF. In DNA form, the CDR3 reads TGCGCCAGCAGTACCCAACAGGGCACCGGGGAGCTGTTTTTT.